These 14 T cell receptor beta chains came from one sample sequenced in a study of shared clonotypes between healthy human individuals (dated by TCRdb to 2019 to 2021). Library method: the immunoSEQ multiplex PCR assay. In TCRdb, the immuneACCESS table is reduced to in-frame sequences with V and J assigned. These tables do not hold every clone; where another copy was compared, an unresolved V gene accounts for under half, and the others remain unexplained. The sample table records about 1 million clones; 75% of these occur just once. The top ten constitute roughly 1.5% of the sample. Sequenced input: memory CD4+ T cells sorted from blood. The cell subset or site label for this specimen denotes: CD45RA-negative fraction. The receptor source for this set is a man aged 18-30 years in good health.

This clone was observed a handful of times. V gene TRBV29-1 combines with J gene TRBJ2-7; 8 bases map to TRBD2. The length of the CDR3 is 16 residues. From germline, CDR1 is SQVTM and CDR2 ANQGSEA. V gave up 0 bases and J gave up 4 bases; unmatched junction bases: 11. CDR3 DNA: TGCAGCGTTGAAGAGGCAGGCAGCGGGAGAGCATACGAGCAGTACTTC. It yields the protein CSVEEAGSGRAYEQYF.

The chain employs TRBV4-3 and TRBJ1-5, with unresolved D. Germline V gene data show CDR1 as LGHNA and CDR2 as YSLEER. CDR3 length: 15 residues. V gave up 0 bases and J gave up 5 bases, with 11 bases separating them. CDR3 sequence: CASSQDRQAHQPQHF. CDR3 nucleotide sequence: TGCGCCAGCAGCCAAGATCGCCAGGCCCATCAGCCCCAGCATTTT.

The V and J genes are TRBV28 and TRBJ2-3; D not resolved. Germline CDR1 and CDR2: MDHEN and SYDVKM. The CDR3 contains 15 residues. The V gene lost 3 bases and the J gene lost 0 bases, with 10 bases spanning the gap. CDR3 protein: CASSLSPTSTDTQYF. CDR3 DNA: TGTGCCAGCAGTTTGAGCCCAACTAGCACAGATACGCAGTATTTT.

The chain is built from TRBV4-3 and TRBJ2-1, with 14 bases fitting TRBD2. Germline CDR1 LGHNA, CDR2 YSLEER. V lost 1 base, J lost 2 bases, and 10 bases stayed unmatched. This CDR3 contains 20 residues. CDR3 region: CASSQATTSGRAETYNEQFF. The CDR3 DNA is TGCGCCAGCAGCCAAGCCACGACTAGCGGGAGGGCCGAGACCTACAATGAGCAGTTCTTC.

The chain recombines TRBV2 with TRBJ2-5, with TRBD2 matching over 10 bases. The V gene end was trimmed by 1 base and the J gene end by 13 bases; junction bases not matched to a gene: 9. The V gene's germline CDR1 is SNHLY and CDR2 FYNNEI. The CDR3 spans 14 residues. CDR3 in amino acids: CASSEVRLAGAAYF. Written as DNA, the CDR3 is TGTGCCAGCAGTGAAGTTAGACTAGCGGGCGCAGCGTACTTC. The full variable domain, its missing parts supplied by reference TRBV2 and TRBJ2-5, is EPEVTQTPSHQVTQMGQEVILRCVPISNHLYFYWYRQILGQKVEFLVSFYNNEISEKSEIFDDQFSVERPDGSNFTLKIRSTKLEDSAMYFCASSEVRLAGAAYFGPGTRLLVL.

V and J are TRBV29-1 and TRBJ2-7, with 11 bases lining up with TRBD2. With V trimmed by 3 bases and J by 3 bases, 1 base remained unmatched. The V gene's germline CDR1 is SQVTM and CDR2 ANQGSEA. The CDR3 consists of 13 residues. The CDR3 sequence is CSVDGTSGYEQYF. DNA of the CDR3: TGCAGCGTTGATGGGACTAGCGGCTACGAGCAGTACTTC.

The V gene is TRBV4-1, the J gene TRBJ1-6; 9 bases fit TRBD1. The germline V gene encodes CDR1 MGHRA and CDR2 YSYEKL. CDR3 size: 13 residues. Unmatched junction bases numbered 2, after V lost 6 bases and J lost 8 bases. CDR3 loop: CASRRDRDSPLHF. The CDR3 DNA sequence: TGCGCCAGCAGACGGGACAGGGATTCACCCCTCCACTTT.

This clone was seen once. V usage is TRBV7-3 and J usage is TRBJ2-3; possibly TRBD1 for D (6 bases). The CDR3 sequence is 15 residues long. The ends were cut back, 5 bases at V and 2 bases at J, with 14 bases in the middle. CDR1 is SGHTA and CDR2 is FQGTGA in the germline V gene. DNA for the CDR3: TGTGCCAGCAGCCTTTGGGGGCAAGACACAGATACGCAGTATTTT. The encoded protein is CASSLWGQDTDTQYF.

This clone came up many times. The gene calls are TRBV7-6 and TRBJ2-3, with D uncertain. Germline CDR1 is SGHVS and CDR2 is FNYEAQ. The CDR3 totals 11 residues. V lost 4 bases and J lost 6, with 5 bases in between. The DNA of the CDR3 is TGTGCCAGCAGCTCAGTGGATACGCAGTATTTT. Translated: CASSSVDTQYF.

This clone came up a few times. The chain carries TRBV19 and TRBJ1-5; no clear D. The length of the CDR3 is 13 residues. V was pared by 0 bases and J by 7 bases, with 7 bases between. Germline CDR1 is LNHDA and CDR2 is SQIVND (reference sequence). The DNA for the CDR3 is TGTGCCAGTAGTATAGAAGGGCGGCAGCCCCAGCATTTT. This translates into CASSIEGRQPQHF. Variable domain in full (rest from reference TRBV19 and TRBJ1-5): DGGITQSPKYLFRKEGQNVTLSCEQNLNHDAMYWYRQDPGQGLRLIYYSQIVNDFQKGDIAEGYSVSREKKESFPLTVTSAQKNPTAFYLCASSIEGRQPQHFGDGTRLSIL.

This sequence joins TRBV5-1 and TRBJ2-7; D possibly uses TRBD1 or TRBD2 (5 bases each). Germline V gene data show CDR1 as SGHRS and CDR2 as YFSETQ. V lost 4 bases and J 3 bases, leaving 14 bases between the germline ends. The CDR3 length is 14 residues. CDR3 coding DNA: TGCGCCAGCAGCATTGGGGGTCAGGGCTACGAGCAGTACTTC. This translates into CASSIGGQGYEQYF.

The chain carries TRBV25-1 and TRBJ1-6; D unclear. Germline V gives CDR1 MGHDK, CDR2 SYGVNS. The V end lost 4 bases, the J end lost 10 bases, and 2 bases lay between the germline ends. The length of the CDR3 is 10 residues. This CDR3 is CASSVSPLHF. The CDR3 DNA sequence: TGTGCCAGCAGTGTGTCACCCCTCCACTTT.

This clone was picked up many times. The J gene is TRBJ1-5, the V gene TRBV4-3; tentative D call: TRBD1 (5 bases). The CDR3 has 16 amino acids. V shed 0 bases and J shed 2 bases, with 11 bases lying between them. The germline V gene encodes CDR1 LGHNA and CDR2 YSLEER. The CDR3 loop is CASSQEAQGGNQPQHF. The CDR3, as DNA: TGCGCCAGCAGCCAAGAGGCTCAGGGTGGCAATCAGCCCCAGCATTTT.

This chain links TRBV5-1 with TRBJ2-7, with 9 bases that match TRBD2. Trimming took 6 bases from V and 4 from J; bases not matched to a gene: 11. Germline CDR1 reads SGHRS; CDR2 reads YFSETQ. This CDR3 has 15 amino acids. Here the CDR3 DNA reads TGCGCCAGCACCCTCTTAGCGGGAGCATCGTACGAGCAGTACTTC. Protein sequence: CASTLLAGASYEQYF. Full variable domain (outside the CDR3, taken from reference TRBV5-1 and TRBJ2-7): KAGVTQTPRYLIKTRGQQVTLSCSPISGHRSVSWYQQTPGQGLQFLFEYFSETQRNKGNFPGRFSGRQFSNSRSEMNVSTLELGDSALYLCASTLLAGASYEQYFGPGTRLTVT.